This T cell receptor beta chain was profiled in a study of cytomegalovirus exposure and HLA in healthy donors. Study outcomes and limitations: In a later analysis, first-cohort TCR clusters were found to tend to co-occur in the 120 or so validation repertoires. Researchers catalogued roughly 150 TCR beta chains as cytomegalovirus-associated. Reports showed the classifier diagnosing cytomegalovirus status with high specificity and sensitivity.

TCRdb's table, derived via immunoSEQ multiplex PCR, lists solely in-frame clones and lacks some. The sample consists of approximately 180,000 clones, around 86% of them appearing once. CDR1 is SGHVS, CDR2 FQNEAQ, per germline. CDR3 length: 12 residues. The V end was cut by 5 bases, the J end by 4 bases, with 8 bases between. Notes on this clone: As yet, its antigen is unknown.

The source of this sequence is a woman under 30 in good health and CMV-seronegative. The chain links TRBV7-8 to TRBJ2-5; the D is unclear. Source material: PBMCs. In DNA, the CDR3 is TGTGCCAGCAGCCAACTACGAGAGACCCAGTACTTC. Protein sequence: CASSQLRETQYF.